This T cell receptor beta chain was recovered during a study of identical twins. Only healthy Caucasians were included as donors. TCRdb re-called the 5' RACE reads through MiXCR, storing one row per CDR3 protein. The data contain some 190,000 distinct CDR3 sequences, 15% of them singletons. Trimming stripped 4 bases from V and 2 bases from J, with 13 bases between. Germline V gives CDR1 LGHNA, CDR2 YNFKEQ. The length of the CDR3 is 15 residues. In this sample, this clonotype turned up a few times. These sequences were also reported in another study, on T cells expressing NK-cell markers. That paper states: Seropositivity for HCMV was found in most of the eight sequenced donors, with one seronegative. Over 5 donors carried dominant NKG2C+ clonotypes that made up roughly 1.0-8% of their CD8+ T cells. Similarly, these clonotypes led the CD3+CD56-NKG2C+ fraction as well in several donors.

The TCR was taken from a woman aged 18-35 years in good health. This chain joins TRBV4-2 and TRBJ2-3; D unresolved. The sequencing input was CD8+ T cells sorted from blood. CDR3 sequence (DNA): TGTGCCAGCAGCCGCACGTTGGAGACCACAGATACGCAGTATTTT. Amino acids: CASSRTLETTDTQYF.